These 13 T cell receptor beta chains were all obtained from the same sample, sequenced in a study of post-analysis software for immune sequencing data. Study-wide results and caveats: Patients carried five TRBV segments more frequently than controls did, and TRBV5-6, TRBV5-1 and TRBV20-1 were among them.

The antigens these receptors bind are not known. Every TCR beta cDNA library bore unique molecular identifiers. TCRdb passed the PCR reads through MiXCR, listing each CDR3 protein once. This repertoire shows around 400,000 distinct CDR3 sequences, 30% to 45% found once; its top ten account for 6% to 9%. Sequenced: blood. These receptors all come from a girl aged 2 to 10 with multiple sclerosis.

This clonotype was seen a few times. The J gene is TRBJ1-1, the V gene TRBV29-1; D remains ambiguous. With 4 bases removed from V and 0 bases from J, the gap between germline ends came to 3 bases. The germline CDR1 and CDR2 sequences are SQVTM and ANQGSEA. The CDR3 runs to 11 residues. In DNA, the CDR3 is TGCAGCGTTGGGTTGAACACTGAAGCTTTCTTT. It yields the protein CSVGLNTEAFF.

This CDR3 is CAISADPGGNTEAFF. CDR3 nucleotides: TGTGCCATCAGTGCCGACCCAGGGGGAAACACTGAAGCTTTCTTT. The V gene is TRBV10-3, the J gene TRBJ1-1, with TRBD1 matching over 7 bases. Germline V gene sequence: CDR1 ENHRY, CDR2 SYGVKD. The CDR3 sequence is 15 residues long. V gave up 4 bases and J gave up 2 bases; unmatched junction bases: 7.

Regarding this clonotype: Lacking the conserved final phenylalanine or tryptophan, this CDR3 likely reflects a read error. The chain has TRBV3-1 and TRBJ2-1; TRBD1 matches 9 bases. The V gene end was trimmed by 5 bases and the J gene end by 3 bases; junction bases not matched to a gene: 2. Germline CDR1 and CDR2: LGHDT and YNNKEL (reference sequence). CDR3 size: 14 residues. The CDR3 reads CASSSGQGYNEQFV. The CDR3 bases are TGTGCCAGCAGCTCGGGACAGGGCTACAATGAGCAGTTCGTC.

This clonotype was observed a handful of times. This chain connects TRBV7-9 to TRBJ1-1, with D possibly being TRBD1 (6 bases). The V end lost 6 bases, the J end lost 0 bases, and 17 bases lay between the germline ends. This CDR3 comprises 16 residues. Per germline, CDR1 SEHNR and CDR2 FQNEAQ (reference sequence). CDR3 nucleotide sequence: TGTGCCAGCAGAGGGGGGGAGGCAGGGTTGAACACTGAAGCTTTCTTT. Protein: CASRGGEAGLNTEAFF.

This chain uses TRBV29-1 with TRBJ2-7; D possibly corresponds to TRBD1 (5 bases). This CDR3 is 14 amino acids long. V lost 2 bases and J 5 bases, leaving 16 bases between the germline ends. The germline gives CDR1 SQVTM, CDR2 ANQGSEA. DNA for the CDR3: TGCAGCGTTGAATTGGGGCGAGACCGACACGAGCAGTACTTC. It is translated as CSVELGRDRHEQYF.

This clonotype was recorded once. J is TRBJ1-1 and V is TRBV21-1. TRBV21-1 corresponds to a pseudogene. This CDR3 has 15 amino acids. This CDR3 is CASSKGDTRNTEAFF. CDR3 coding DNA: TGTGCCAGCAGCAAAGGAGACACAAGAAACACTGAAGCTTTCTTT.

The chain is built from TRBV7-2 and TRBJ1-2; perhaps TRBD1 as D (5 bases). V lost 1 base and J lost 0, with 9 bases in between. This CDR3 comprises 15 residues. CDR1 and CDR2 (germline): SGHTA, FQGNSA. CDR3 nucleotide sequence: TGTGCCAGCAGCTTAGGGACACATTCTAACTATGGCTACACCTTC. Residues: CASSLGTHSNYGYTF.

This chain links TRBV10-3 with TRBJ2-1; 8 bases map to TRBD1. Germline V gene data show CDR1 as ENHRY and CDR2 as SYGVKD. The CDR3 is 16 amino acids. The trim removed 3 bases at V and 0 bases at J, leaving 4 bases unmatched. CDR3 nucleotides: TGTGCCATCAGTGACGGACAGGGCCTCTCCTACAATGAGCAGTTCTTC. Protein product: CAISDGQGLSYNEQFF.

The CDR3 region has the DNA TGCAGCGTGGGCCAGGTTCTAGAAGAGACCCAGTACTTC. Its protein product is CSVGQVLEETQYF. The gene calls are TRBV29-1 and TRBJ2-5; D gene uncertain. Germline V lookup: CDR1 SQVTM, CDR2 ANQGSEA. V was shortened by 6 bases and J by 3 bases, with 14 bases between the two germline ends. CDR3 length: 13 amino acids.

In its sample, this clonotype was seen once. This chain uses TRBV12-3 or TRBV12-4 with TRBJ2-3; D may correspond to TRBD1 or TRBD2 (5 bases each). The CDR3 sequence is 14 residues long. V shed 6 bases and J shed 4 bases, with 14 bases lying between them. The CDR3 loop reads CASRGTQSADTQYF. The CDR3 DNA reads as TGTGCCAGCAGGGGGACCCAGAGCGCAGATACGCAGTATTTT.

This chain uses TRBV6-2 or TRBV6-3 with TRBJ2-7; TRBD1 is a possible D gene (6 bases). The J call is in doubt because the DNA end fits TRBJ2-5 better. The germline gives CDR1 MNHEY, CDR2 SVGEGT. The CDR3 runs 15 residues. For the CDR3, the DNA is TGTGCCAGCAGTTACCCTAGTGGGGGCGTAAAGACCCAGTACTTC. Its translation is CASSYPSGGVKTQYF.

Worth noting for this clonotype: A read error may produce the germline difference seen at one junction end. The rearrangement links TRBV28 to TRBJ1-4; perhaps TRBD1 as D (6 bases). Germline CDR1 is MDHEN and CDR2 is SYDVKM. The CDR3 runs 13 residues. The CDR3 DNA reads as TGTGCCAGCAGTTTTGGACAGAATGAAAAACCGTTTTTT. This gives the protein CASSFGQNEKPFF.

J is TRBJ2-7 and V is TRBV5-1; 7 bases map to TRBD2. The V gene's germline CDR1 is SGHRS and CDR2 YFSETQ. The ends lost 3 bases at V and 5 bases at J; junction bases unmatched: 8. This CDR3 region has 14 residues. The CDR3 region is CASSSTSQSNEQYF. In DNA, the CDR3 is TGCGCCAGCAGCTCGACTAGCCAAAGCAACGAGCAGTACTTC.